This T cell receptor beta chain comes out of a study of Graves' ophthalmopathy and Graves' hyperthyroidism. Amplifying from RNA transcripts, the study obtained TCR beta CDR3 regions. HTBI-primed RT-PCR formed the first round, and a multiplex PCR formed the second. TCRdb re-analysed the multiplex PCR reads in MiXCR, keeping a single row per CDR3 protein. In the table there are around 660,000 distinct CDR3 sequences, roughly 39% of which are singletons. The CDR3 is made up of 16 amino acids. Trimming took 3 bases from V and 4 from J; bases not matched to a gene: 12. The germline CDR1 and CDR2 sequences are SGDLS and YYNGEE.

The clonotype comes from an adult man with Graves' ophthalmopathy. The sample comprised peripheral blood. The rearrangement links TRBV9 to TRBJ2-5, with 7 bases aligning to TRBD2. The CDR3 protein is CASSARGRAQRETQYF. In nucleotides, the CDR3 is TGTGCCAGCAGCGCCCGGGGGAGGGCCCAGAGAGAGACCCAGTACTTC.